Each of the 10 T cell receptor beta chains below was sequenced from the same sample in a study of shared clonotypes between healthy human individuals. The data were produced by immunoSEQ multiplex PCR, yet TCRdb's version contains in-frame clones alone and is incomplete. The sample records 2 million to 2.5 million clones, approximately 96% being singletons. The specimen was naive CD4+ T cells sorted from blood. As for subset: CD45RA+ positively selected. These receptor sequences come from a man younger than 35 in good health.

A note on this clone: This same CDR3 is encoded by further DNA sequences in the sample. This chain uses TRBV2 with TRBJ2-6; no clear D gene. In germline, CDR1 is SNHLY, CDR2 FYNNEI. The V end was cut by 6 bases, the J end by 0 bases, with 6 bases between. This CDR3 contains 14 residues. The CDR3 spells CASSGSSGANVLTF. The CDR3 coding sequence is TGTGCCAGCAGCGGATCCTCTGGGGCCAACGTCCTGACTTTC.

CDR3 DNA: TGTGCCAGCAGCTTAGTCCTGACGGGGGGCAACACCGGGGAGCTGTTTTTT. It is translated as CASSLVLTGGNTGELFF. The chain carries TRBV7-9 and TRBJ2-2; tentative D call: TRBD2 (7 bases). The CDR3 spans 17 residues. Germline CDR1 is SEHNR and CDR2 is FQNEAQ (reference sequence). Deletions cut 1 base from V and 2 bases from J, with 14 bases between.

This chain uses TRBV5-4 with TRBJ2-7; 8 bases agree with TRBD2. The ends lost 4 bases at V and 2 bases at J; junction bases unmatched: 2. Germline V CDR1 and CDR2: SGHNT, YYREEE (reference sequence). The CDR3 runs 13 residues. DNA of the CDR3: TGTGCCAGCAGCAGGGGACTAGCCTACGAGCAGTACTTC. Amino acids: CASSRGLAYEQYF.

This chain connects TRBV6-1 to TRBJ2-1; D may match TRBD1 or TRBD2 (6 bases each). The CDR3 length is 14 residues. Germline loops: CDR1 MNHNS, CDR2 SASEGT. V was cut by 8 bases and J by 3 bases, with 14 bases left in between. The CDR3 reads CASLTRGRYNEQFF. CDR3 nucleotides: TGTGCCAGCCTTACTCGGGGGCGCTACAATGAGCAGTTCTTC.

The V and J genes are TRBV10-3 and TRBJ2-1; TRBD2 aligns across 12 bases. CDR1 is ENHRY, CDR2 SYGVKD, per germline. The CDR3 covers 16 residues. V gave up 6 bases and J gave up 8 bases; unmatched junction bases: 11. CDR3 in amino acids: CAIRDQLAGGPDEQFF. The DNA of the CDR3 is TGTGCCATCAGAGACCAACTAGCGGGAGGACCCGATGAGCAGTTCTTC.

The rearrangement joins TRBV2 to TRBJ2-1; 7 positions agree with TRBD1. The V gene end was trimmed by 2 bases and the J gene end by 0 bases; junction bases not matched to a gene: 7. This CDR3 is 17 amino acids long. Germline V gives CDR1 SNHLY, CDR2 FYNNEI. The CDR3 nucleotides read TGTGCCAGCAGTGAAAGAAGGGGGCTTAGCTCCTACAATGAGCAGTTCTTC. Its translation is CASSERRGLSSYNEQFF. The full variable domain, in which reference TRBV2 and TRBJ2-1 provide the parts outside the CDR3, is EPEVTQTPSHQVTQMGQEVILRCVPISNHLYFYWYRQILGQKVEFLVSFYNNEISEKSEIFDDQFSVERPDGSNFTLKIRSTKLEDSAMYFCASSERRGLSSYNEQFFGPGTRLTVL.

The table lists this clone with a count of one. J is TRBJ1-5 and V is TRBV11-3; TRBD1 matches 10 bases. The trim removed 6 bases at V and 2 bases at J, leaving 4 bases unmatched. This CDR3 spans 15 amino acids. CDR1 and CDR2 from the germline V gene are SGHNT and YENEEA. In nucleotides, the CDR3 is TGTGCCAGCAGACCGGGACAGGGGTGCAATCAGCCCCAGCATTTT. This translates into CASRPGQGCNQPQHF.

The chain employs TRBV7-2 and TRBJ1-2; D perhaps matches TRBD1 (6 bases). In germline, CDR1 is SGHTA, CDR2 FQGNSA. The CDR3 totals 16 residues. V shed 5 bases and J shed 0 bases, with 16 bases lying between them. CDR3 sequence reads: CASSPGALLANYGYTF. The CDR3 DNA follows: TGTGCCAGCAGCCCAGGGGCGTTGCTAGCTAACTATGGCTACACCTTC.

This clone appeared a single time. The V call is TRBV6-1, the J call TRBJ1-6; possible D gene TRBD1, 6 bases. The V and J ends lost 2 bases and 9 bases respectively, with 14 bases between them. The CDR3 has 15 residues. The germline CDR1 and CDR2 sequences are MNHNS and SASEGT. This CDR3 reads CASSELGGASSPLHF. Written as DNA, the CDR3 is TGTGCCAGCAGTGAATTGGGGGGGGCGAGTTCACCCCTCCACTTT.

The chain combines TRBV5-1 with TRBJ1-2; D is perhaps TRBD1 (5 bases). The CDR3 is 15 amino acids. The germline gives CDR1 SGHRS, CDR2 YFSETQ. V lost 0 bases to trimming and J lost 3 bases, with 12 bases between them. CDR3: CASSLVQDIYYGYTF. Written as DNA, the CDR3 is TGCGCCAGCAGCTTGGTACAGGATATTTACTATGGCTACACCTTC.